The 22 T cell receptor beta chains below were found in one sample sequenced in a study of cytomegalovirus exposure and HLA in healthy donors. Primers for the PCR totalled 60 Vbeta and 13 Jbeta. Method: immunoSEQ multiplex PCR; TCRdb's copy keeps in-frame clones and lacks some. The table lists approximately 190,000 clones. The sample comprised PBMCs. These receptors came from a man in his thirties or forties in good health and CMV-seronegative.

V gene TRBV5-6 combines with J gene TRBJ1-5; unclear D gene. The germline CDR1 and CDR2 sequences are SGHDT and YYEEEE. The CDR3 is made up of 14 amino acids. V lost 2 bases and J lost 4, with 10 bases in between. The CDR3 DNA reads TGTGCCAGCAGCTTTCGAGGTTCGAATCAGCCCCAGCATTTT. The encoded protein is CASSFRGSNQPQHF.

The chain combines TRBV4-3 with TRBJ2-5; 8 bases are shared with TRBD2. Germline V lookup: CDR1 LGHNA, CDR2 YSLEER. This CDR3 spans 15 amino acids. The V and J ends lost 2 bases and 6 bases, in that order; junction bases with no gene match: 8. Here the CDR3 reads CASSQYSGGAKTQYF. The CDR3 coding sequence is TGCGCCAGCAGCCAATACTCGGGGGGGGCGAAGACCCAGTACTTC.

On this clone: Other DNA sequences of this sample code for an identical CDR3. This chain uses TRBV30 with TRBJ1-5, with D hard to call. V gave up 0 bases and J gave up 5 bases, with 11 bases separating them. The length of the CDR3 is 14 residues. In germline, CDR1 is GTSNPN, CDR2 SVGIG (reference sequence). CDR3 sequence (DNA): TGTGCCTGGAGTGTAGCGGCCGGAGATCAGCCCCAGCATTTT. Its translation: CAWSVAAGDQPQHF.

The rearrangement links TRBV30 to TRBJ2-3, with D hard to call. From germline, CDR1 is GTSNPN and CDR2 SVGIG (reference sequence). The CDR3 is made up of 13 amino acids. Trimming left V 2 bases short and J 6 bases short, with 12 bases between. CDR3 DNA: TGTGCCTGGAGTCCCAACGGCAGGGATACGCAGTATTTT. This encodes CAWSPNGRDTQYF.

The J gene is TRBJ1-1, the V gene TRBV7-6; 8 bases align to TRBD1. Trimming took 2 bases from V and 1 from J; bases not matched to a gene: 3. Germline V lookup: CDR1 SGHVS, CDR2 FNYEAQ. The CDR3 spans 15 residues. The CDR3 loop reads CASSLQGAGNTEAFF. The CDR3 DNA reads as TGTGCCAGCAGCTTACAGGGGGCTGGGAACACTGAAGCTTTCTTT.

This chain uses TRBV10-3 with TRBJ2-7, with 7 bases matching TRBD1. Germline V gene data show CDR1 as ENHRY and CDR2 as SYGVKD. V was clipped by 4 bases and J by 4 bases; unmatched bases: 10. The CDR3 covers 15 residues. For the CDR3, the DNA is TGTGCCATCAGTGGATCCGTGACAGGGAAATACGAGCAGTACTTC. Translation: CAISGSVTGKYEQYF.

The chain links TRBV4-2 to TRBJ1-5, with unresolved D. CDR1 is LGHNA, CDR2 YNFKEQ, per germline. The CDR3 runs 17 residues. V lost 0 bases and J 10 bases, leaving 22 bases between the germline ends. This CDR3 reads CASSQEGRGRHHGPQHF. The CDR3 DNA reads TGTGCCAGCAGCCAAGAGGGTAGAGGGAGACATCACGGCCCCCAGCATTTT.

The genes are TRBV6-1 and TRBJ1-1; TRBD1 matches at 10 bases. V trimming: 8 bases; J trimming: 4 bases; junction bases outside the gene matches: 10. This CDR3 comprises 15 residues. Germline values: CDR1 MNHNS, CDR2 SASEGT. The CDR3 region is CASLDRGLFGTEAFF. CDR3 bases: TGTGCCAGCCTCGACAGGGGGCTCTTTGGCACTGAAGCTTTCTTT.

This chain connects TRBV10-3 to TRBJ1-5, with TRBD1 matching over 8 bases. The J segment lost 8 bases and the V segment lost 6 bases, leaving 12 bases of the junction unmatched. CDR3 size: 15 residues. Germline V gives CDR1 ENHRY, CDR2 SYGVKD. CDR3 loop: CAIRSGTGGGEPQHF. The CDR3 DNA reads as TGTGCCATCAGGTCCGGGACAGGTGGCGGGGAGCCCCAGCATTTT.

This chain's CDR3 is CASSFHTDTQYF. CDR3 sequence (DNA): TGTGCCAGCAGCTTCCACACAGATACGCAGTATTTT. The J gene is TRBJ2-3, the V gene TRBV5-4; D unclear. This CDR3 region has 12 residues. Per germline, CDR1 SGHNT and CDR2 YYREEE (reference sequence). V lost 2 bases and J 2 bases, leaving 3 bases between the germline ends.

The V and J genes are TRBV11-2 and TRBJ2-3; 9 positions agree with TRBD2. The CDR3 sequence is 15 residues long. Trimming cost V 8 bases and J 0 bases; bases outside gene matches: 6. Germline V gives CDR1 SGHAT, CDR2 FQNNGV. Here the CDR3 reads CASRPSGISTDTQYF. DNA of the CDR3: TGTGCCAGCCGGCCTAGCGGGATTAGCACAGATACGCAGTATTTT.

The chain employs TRBV7-3 and TRBJ2-7; D call uncertain. CDR3 size: 14 residues. Germline assignment: CDR1 SGHTA and CDR2 FQGTGA. Trimming stripped 0 bases from V and 6 bases from J, with 12 bases between. The CDR3 coding sequence is TGTGCCAGCAGCTTAACGCACGGAGTAGCCGAGCAGTACTTC. Amino acid sequence: CASSLTHGVAEQYF.

V gene TRBV9 combines with J gene TRBJ2-2, with TRBD1 as a possible D gene (5 bases). The V end lost 3 bases, the J end lost 5 bases, and 11 bases lay between the germline ends. The CDR3 has 14 amino acids. Germline loops: CDR1 SGDLS, CDR2 YYNGEE. The CDR3 DNA reads as TGTGCCAGCAGCGGACAGCTAGTGACCGGGGAGCTGTTTTTT. This encodes CASSGQLVTGELFF.

V and J are TRBV11-2 and TRBJ1-1; 7 nucleotides line up with TRBD1. The CDR3 loop spans 14 amino acids. V lost 7 bases and J lost 3; bases outside the gene matches: 8. The germline V gene encodes CDR1 SGHAT and CDR2 FQNNGV. CDR3 sequence (DNA): TGTGCCAGCACCCTACAGGGGCCGGACACTGAAGCTTTCTTT. Amino acids: CASTLQGPDTEAFF.

This sequence joins TRBV11-3 and TRBJ2-7; 12 nucleotides line up with TRBD2. V was clipped by 4 bases and J by 6 bases; unmatched bases: 7. This CDR3 contains 15 residues. Germline V gives CDR1 SGHNT, CDR2 YENEEA. CDR3 nucleotide sequence: TGTGCCAGCAGCTCTCCGACTAGCGGGAGCCCCGAGCAGTACTTC. Protein sequence: CASSSPTSGSPEQYF.

The chain combines TRBV9 with TRBJ2-7, with a possible D match to TRBD2 (6 bases). Germline CDR1 reads SGDLS; CDR2 reads YYNGEE. This CDR3 comprises 15 residues. V was pared by 0 bases and J by 5 bases, with 15 bases between. This chain's CDR3 is CASSVEGLPDNEQYF. The DNA for the CDR3 is TGTGCCAGCAGCGTAGAGGGACTCCCGGACAACGAGCAGTACTTC.

The CDR3 DNA follows: TGTGCCAGCAGCTTAATGGTGGGGGCGGGAGGGCCCTACGAGCAGTACTTC. This translates into CASSLMVGAGGPYEQYF. The chain employs TRBV7-3 and TRBJ2-7; TRBD2 aligns across 9 bases. This CDR3 contains 17 residues. Looked up from germline, CDR1 is SGHTA and CDR2 is FQGTGA. Unmatched junction bases numbered 9, after V lost 1 base and J lost 2 bases.

J is TRBJ2-3 and V is TRBV7-2; D is uncertain. CDR1 SGHTA and CDR2 FQGNSA come from the germline V gene. This CDR3 contains 15 residues. Between the trimmed V and J ends, which lost 1 base and 0 bases, there was a span of 8 bases. In nucleotides, the CDR3 is TGTGCCAGCAGCTTAGATTACAGTAGCACAGATACGCAGTATTTT. It encodes CASSLDYSSTDTQYF.

CDR3 region: CASSSTGLATDTQYF. DNA for the CDR3: TGTGCCAGCAGCTCGACGGGACTAGCGACAGATACGCAGTATTTT. The V and J genes are TRBV5-4 and TRBJ2-3; 10 bases match TRBD2. The germline CDR1 and CDR2 sequences are SGHNT and YYREEE (reference sequence). CDR3 length equals 15 residues. With V trimmed by 3 bases and J by 3 bases, 4 bases remained unmatched.

The V and J genes are TRBV4-1 and TRBJ1-5; 12 bases align to TRBD1. The CDR3 has 17 residues. J gave up 11 bases and V 2 bases, and 13 bases lay outside the gene matches. Germline-derived CDR1 and CDR2 are MGHRA and YSYEKL. The chain's CDR3 is CASSQPGQGARPSAQHF. Here the CDR3 DNA reads TGCGCCAGCAGCCAACCGGGACAGGGGGCGAGACCATCGGCCCAGCATTTT.

Concerning this clone: A junction end diverges from the germline sequence, so it may reflect a read error. The V call is TRBV5-6, the J call TRBJ2-7; TRBD1 might be the D (6 bases). Germline V CDR1 and CDR2: SGHDT, YYEEEE. This CDR3 is 14 amino acids long. CDR3 sequence: CASCSLDSSCEQYF. The CDR3 DNA follows: TGTGCCAGCTGCTCACTGGACAGCTCCTGCGAGCAGTACTTC.

The chain links TRBV2 to TRBJ2-5, with a possible D match to TRBD2 (6 bases). The V end was cut by 7 bases, the J end by 2 bases, with 14 bases between. Germline CDR1 SNHLY, CDR2 FYNNEI. The CDR3 consists of 14 residues. As DNA, the CDR3 is TGTGCCAGCACCCTCGGGAGTGGACAAGAGACCCAGTACTTC. Translation: CASTLGSGQETQYF.